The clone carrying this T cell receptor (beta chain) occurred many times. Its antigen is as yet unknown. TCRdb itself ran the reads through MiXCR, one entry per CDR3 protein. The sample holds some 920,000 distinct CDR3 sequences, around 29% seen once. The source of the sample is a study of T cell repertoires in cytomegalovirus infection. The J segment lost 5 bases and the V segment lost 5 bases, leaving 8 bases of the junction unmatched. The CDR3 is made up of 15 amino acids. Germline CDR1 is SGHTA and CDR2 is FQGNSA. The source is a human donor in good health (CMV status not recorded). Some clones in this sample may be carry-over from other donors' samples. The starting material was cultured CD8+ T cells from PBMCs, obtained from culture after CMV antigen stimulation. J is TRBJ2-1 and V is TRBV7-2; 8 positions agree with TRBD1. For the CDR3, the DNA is TGTGCCAGCAGCCATATCACAGGGGGTGACAATGAGCAGTTCTTC. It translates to CASSHITGGDNEQFF.